These 30 T cell receptor beta chains were sequenced from one sample in a study of blood T cell repertoires in COVID-19. Only in-frame clones appear in the TCRdb table, and some are missing; sequencing was by immunoSEQ multiplex PCR. The sample holds about 160,000 clones, roughly four fifths seen once. Sequencing was done on a sample of peripheral blood. The origin of the receptors is a man in his forties who had recovered from COVID-19.

V is TRBV18 and J is TRBJ2-7, with 12 bases aligning to TRBD2. The V gene's germline CDR1 is KGHSH and CDR2 LQKENI. V shed 2 bases and J 6 bases; nucleotides not matched to a gene: 2. The CDR3 contains 14 residues. CDR3 loop: CASSPGLAGSEQYF. In DNA form, the CDR3 reads TGTGCCAGCTCACCAGGACTAGCGGGGAGCGAGCAGTACTTC.

This chain joins TRBV28 and TRBJ2-5; 7 bases match TRBD1. The germline CDR1 and CDR2 sequences are MDHEN and SYDVKM. This CDR3 spans 14 amino acids. V shed 8 bases, J shed 3 bases, and the junction held 9 bases outside the gene matches. The CDR3 DNA sequence: TGTGCCAGCTCCCCAAAGGGGGCCGAAGAGACCCAGTACTTC. This gives the protein CASSPKGAEETQYF.

This clone occurred once. This sequence joins TRBV5-1 and TRBJ2-1, with TRBD2 matching over 8 bases. The CDR3 is 12 amino acids. Per germline, CDR1 SGHRS and CDR2 YFSETQ. V lost 2 bases and J lost 10; bases outside the gene matches: 2. CDR3 in amino acids: CASSFVAGEQFF. The CDR3 DNA is TGCGCCAGCAGCTTCGTAGCGGGAGAGCAGTTCTTC.

Points on this clone: Other DNA sequences in the same sample also yield this CDR3. The V gene is TRBV19, the J gene TRBJ2-2; D perhaps matches TRBD2 (5 bases). Trimming took 1 base from V and 2 from J, leaving 5 bases between them. Germline CDR1 and CDR2: LNHDA and SQIVND (reference sequence). The length of the CDR3 is 14 residues. CDR3 loop: CASSIAGNTGELFF. The CDR3 DNA sequence: TGTGCCAGTAGTATAGCGGGAAACACCGGGGAGCTGTTTTTT.

The V gene is TRBV15, the J gene TRBJ2-5; 8 nucleotides align to TRBD2. This CDR3 region has 23 residues. Unmatched junction bases numbered 27, after V lost 2 bases and J lost 1 base. CDR1 is LNHNV, CDR2 YYDKDF, per germline (reference sequence). CDR3 residues: CATSRSFPGPASASGPFQETQYF. CDR3 nucleotide sequence: TGTGCCACCAGCAGAAGCTTTCCGGGACCCGCCTCGGCTAGCGGGCCGTTCCAAGAGACCCAGTACTTC.

The rearrangement links TRBV2 to TRBJ2-1, with 13 bases matching TRBD2. V shed 6 bases, J shed 9 bases, and the junction held 5 bases outside the gene matches. Germline loops: CDR1 SNHLY, CDR2 FYNNEI. This CDR3 comprises 14 residues. CDR3 protein: CASRGTSGEAEQFF. The CDR3 DNA is TGTGCCAGCAGGGGGACTAGCGGGGAGGCTGAGCAGTTCTTC. Based on the CDR3 plus reference TRBV2 and TRBJ2-1, the full variable domain is EPEVTQTPSHQVTQMGQEVILRCVPISNHLYFYWYRQILGQKVEFLVSFYNNEISEKSEIFDDQFSVERPDGSNFTLKIRSTKLEDSAMYFCASRGTSGEAEQFFGPGTRLTVL.

This chain joins TRBV27 and TRBJ1-2; 7 bases agree with TRBD1. This CDR3 is 16 amino acids long. Germline CDR1 is MNHEY and CDR2 is SMNVEV (reference sequence). The junction had 14 bases not matched to a gene; V was cut back by 5 bases and J by 5 bases. Written as DNA, the CDR3 is TGTGCCAGCAGTCGGGACAGAAGTCGTTCGGTTTATGGCTACACCTTC. It encodes CASSRDRSRSVYGYTF.

This clone was recorded only once. The rearrangement joins TRBV9 to TRBJ1-3; D not certain. The V gene's germline CDR1 is SGDLS and CDR2 YYNGEE. Trimming cost V 0 bases and J 0 bases, with 13 bases left between them. The CDR3 totals 17 residues. CDR3 sequence reads: CASSVEGGGGSGNTIYF. CDR3 DNA: TGTGCCAGCAGCGTAGAGGGAGGTGGTGGCTCTGGAAACACCATATATTTT. The variable domain in full, completed from reference TRBV9 and TRBJ1-3, reads DSGVTQTPKHLITATGQRVTLRCSPRSGDLSVYWYQQSLDQGLQFLIQYYNGEERAKGNILERFSAQQFPDLHSELNLSSLELGDSALYFCASSVEGGGGSGNTIYFGEGSWLTVV.

This chain uses TRBV6-6 with TRBJ2-7; D is possibly TRBD1 (6 bases). Trimming left V 7 bases short and J 4 bases short, with 11 bases between. This CDR3 has 12 residues. Germline V gives CDR1 MNHNY, CDR2 SVGAGI (reference sequence). CDR3: CASNPQGYEQYF. The CDR3 nucleotides read TGTGCCAGCAATCCTCAGGGGTACGAGCAGTACTTC.

This clone was found a few times. The rearrangement links TRBV19 to TRBJ1-1; maybe TRBD1 (5 bases). Germline CDR1 is LNHDA and CDR2 is SQIVND (reference sequence). The CDR3 runs to 13 residues. Trimming took off 5 bases at V and 1 base at J, with 8 bases between the two ends. DNA for the CDR3: TGTGCCAGTAGTCAGACAGCGAACACTGAAGCTTTCTTT. Protein sequence: CASSQTANTEAFF.

The rearrangement links TRBV6-1 to TRBJ1-3; D is unclear. The germline CDR1 and CDR2 sequences are MNHNS and SASEGT. The CDR3 totals 15 residues. V was shortened by 2 bases and J by 0 bases, with 8 bases between the two germline ends. The CDR3 sequence: CASSERSRSGNTIYF. The CDR3 bases are TGTGCCAGCAGTGAACGGAGTCGCTCTGGAAACACCATATATTTT.

The V gene is TRBV21-1, the J gene TRBJ2-7; TRBD2 is the table's D call and was not checked against the DNA. TRBV21-1 constitutes a pseudogene. CDR3 length equals 15 residues. In DNA form, the CDR3 reads TGTGCCAGCAGCCAGAGGCCAACGGGGAGCTACGAGCAGTACTTC. Encoded protein: CASSQRPTGSYEQYF.

CDR3 sequence (DNA): TGTGCCAGCAGCTTAATGTCCCGGGAGGGAAATCACTATGGCTACACCTTC. This translates into CASSLMSREGNHYGYTF. The chain employs TRBV7-2 and TRBJ1-2; D gene ambiguous. This CDR3 has 17 amino acids. Trimming left V 2 bases short and J 3 bases short, with 19 bases between. Germline CDR1 and CDR2: SGHTA and FQGNSA.

The chain employs TRBV7-2 and TRBJ1-1; D is perhaps TRBD1 (5 bases). The CDR3 has 13 residues. V was pared by 5 bases and J by 10 bases, with 17 bases between. The germline CDR1 and CDR2 sequences are SGHTA and FQGNSA. In DNA, the CDR3 is TGTGCCAGCAGCAGCACAGGTACCGGTGGAGCTTTCTTT. It encodes CASSSTGTGGAFF.

The chain joins TRBV29-1 to TRBJ2-7; 14 bases match TRBD2. Germline-derived CDR1 and CDR2 are SQVTM and ANQGSEA. Trimming took 7 bases from V and 5 from J; bases not matched to a gene: 7. The CDR3 spans 14 residues. DNA of the CDR3: TGCAGCGCGGGACTAGCGGGAGTGGCAAACGAGCAGTACTTC. Protein product: CSAGLAGVANEQYF.

The chain joins TRBV6-6 to TRBJ2-2, with no clear D. Trimming stripped 5 bases from V and 7 bases from J, with 8 bases between. CDR3 length: 12 amino acids. The germline gives CDR1 MNHNY, CDR2 SVGAGI (reference sequence). In nucleotides, the CDR3 is TGTGCCAGCAGTCCCAGAATCGGGGAGCTGTTTTTT. Translating gives CASSPRIGELFF.

The chain carries TRBV28 and TRBJ2-5; no reliable D call. The CDR3 spans 11 residues. Germline V gives CDR1 MDHEN, CDR2 SYDVKM. Trimming cost V 6 bases and J 7 bases, with 9 bases left between them. In DNA, the CDR3 is TGTGCCAGCAGCTTAGCCGGGACCCAGTACTTC. It specifies CASSLAGTQYF.

This sequence joins TRBV29-1 and TRBJ2-2; D possibly corresponds to TRBD2 (5 bases). Germline lookup yields CDR1 SQVTM and CDR2 ANQGSEA. V shed 3 bases and J shed 0 bases, with 8 bases lying between them. This CDR3 comprises 14 residues. CDR3 amino acids: CSVERVPNTGELFF. The CDR3 coding sequence is TGCAGCGTTGAGAGGGTCCCGAACACCGGGGAGCTGTTTTTT.

In this sample, this clone turned up once. The genes are TRBV6-5 and TRBJ2-7; TRBD1 matches at 10 bases. The CDR3 is 14 amino acids. Germline lookup yields CDR1 MNHEY and CDR2 SVGAGI. The ends lost 9 bases at V and 6 bases at J; junction bases unmatched: 11. The CDR3 loop is CASLTGTGAGEQYF. The CDR3 coding sequence is TGTGCCAGTTTGACCGGGACAGGGGCGGGCGAGCAGTACTTC.

The rearrangement joins TRBV4-3 to TRBJ2-2, with 9 positions matching TRBD1. The junction had 13 bases not matched to a gene; V was cut back by 0 bases and J by 8 bases. In germline, CDR1 is LGHNA, CDR2 YSLEER. This CDR3 spans 18 amino acids. The CDR3 is CASSQDLGGTGLSGELFF. CDR3 coding DNA: TGCGCCAGCAGCCAAGATTTAGGCGGGACAGGGCTATCTGGGGAGCTGTTTTTT.

J is TRBJ2-7 and V is TRBV7-3, with TRBD1 matching 9 bases. This CDR3 has 16 amino acids. The ends lost 0 bases at V and 2 bases at J; junction bases unmatched: 5. The germline V gene encodes CDR1 SGHTA and CDR2 FQGTGA. The CDR3: CASSLTGGQGTYEQYF. The CDR3, as DNA: TGTGCCAGCAGCTTAACGGGAGGACAGGGGACCTACGAGCAGTACTTC.

CDR3 sequence reads: CASSQAQGGNTEAFF. In nucleotides, the CDR3 is TGCGCCAGCAGCCAAGCTCAGGGAGGGAACACTGAAGCTTTCTTT. The chain links TRBV4-3 to TRBJ1-1; D possibly corresponds to TRBD1 (5 bases). Trimming shortened V by 1 base and J by 1 base, and 10 bases separated the two germline ends. This CDR3 is built from 15 residues. The germline V gene encodes CDR1 LGHNA and CDR2 YSLEER.

This clone was picked up one time. The chain has TRBV5-8 and TRBJ1-2, with D possibly being TRBD1 (6 bases). V was clipped by 6 bases and J by 7 bases, with 19 bases between them. The CDR3 length is 14 residues. The germline CDR1 and CDR2 sequences are SGHTS and YDEGEE. CDR3 nucleotides: TGTGCCAGCACTACTAACAGGGATTCAGGTGGCTACACCTTC. It is translated as CASTTNRDSGGYTF.

This clone was detected only a few times. The chain carries TRBV6-9 and TRBJ2-1; TRBD2 matches 8 bases. This CDR3 has 17 amino acids. V shed 0 bases, J shed 0 bases, and the junction held 4 bases outside the gene matches. The germline V gene encodes CDR1 MNHGY and CDR2 SVAAGI. CDR3 region: CASSYSPSGSSYNEQFF. In DNA, the CDR3 is TGTGCCAGCAGTTATTCTCCAAGCGGGAGCTCCTACAATGAGCAGTTCTTC.

This chain uses TRBV27 with TRBJ2-1, with 15 bases matching TRBD2. The CDR3 sequence is 16 residues long. In germline, CDR1 is MNHEY, CDR2 SMNVEV (reference sequence). The ends lost 5 bases at V and 8 bases at J; junction bases unmatched: 7. For the CDR3, the DNA is TGTGCCAGCAGTAGTTACGGACTAGCGGGAGGGGATGAGCAGTTCTTC. Amino acid sequence: CASSSYGLAGGDEQFF.

The J gene is TRBJ1-1, the V gene TRBV5-4, with TRBD1 as a possible D gene (5 bases). The CDR3 length is 17 residues. Germline loops: CDR1 SGHNT, CDR2 YYREEE (reference sequence). V was cut by 1 base and J by 3 bases, with 19 bases left in between. CDR3 amino acids: CASSLRRGKEGYTEAFF. CDR3 coding DNA: TGTGCCAGCAGCTTGAGGCGGGGGAAGGAAGGGTACACTGAAGCTTTCTTT.

This chain connects TRBV27 to TRBJ2-3; D is unclear. CDR3 length equals 11 residues. V was cut by 4 bases and J by 9 bases, with 8 bases left in between. Looked up from germline, CDR1 is MNHEY and CDR2 is SMNVEV (reference sequence). CDR3 bases: TGTGCCAGCAGTTCATCGGAGACGCAGTATTTT. Translated: CASSSSETQYF.

The chain combines TRBV2 with TRBJ1-6; TRBD1 might be the D (6 bases). The V and J ends lost 3 bases and 9 bases respectively, with 12 bases between them. CDR3 length: 14 residues. CDR1 is SNHLY and CDR2 is FYNNEI in the germline V gene. The CDR3 spells CASSDKGQLSPLHF. The CDR3 coding sequence is TGTGCCAGCAGTGATAAAGGACAGCTTTCACCCCTCCACTTT. Filled out from reference TRBV2 and TRBJ1-6, the complete variable domain reads EPEVTQTPSHQVTQMGQEVILRCVPISNHLYFYWYRQILGQKVEFLVSFYNNEISEKSEIFDDQFSVERPDGSNFTLKIRSTKLEDSAMYFCASSDKGQLSPLHFGNGTRLTVT.

The CDR3 region is CAIRGAAYEQYF. The CDR3 DNA reads TGTGCCATCCGCGGGGCAGCCTACGAGCAGTACTTC. The chain has TRBV6-5 and TRBJ2-7, with D possibly being TRBD2 (6 bases). Looked up from germline, CDR1 is MNHEY and CDR2 is SVGAGI. CDR3 length equals 12 residues. Trimming stripped 10 bases from V and 2 bases from J, with 12 bases between.

J is TRBJ2-3 and V is TRBV3-1 (or the pseudogene TRBV3-2), with 8 positions matching TRBD1. This CDR3 is built from 20 residues. CDR1 is LGHDT and CDR2 is YNNKEL in the germline V gene (reference sequence). V lost 3 bases, J lost 0 bases, and 17 bases stayed unmatched. CDR3 sequence (DNA): TGTGCCAGCAGCCAGGGCATAGGGACAGGTGGTCTGCCTAGCACAGATACGCAGTATTTT. As protein: CASSQGIGTGGLPSTDTQYF.